The rows below give T cell receptor beta chains drawn from one sample of a study of post-analysis software for immune sequencing data. MiXCR, run by TCRdb on the PCR reads, gives a single entry per CDR3 protein. The sample lists over 300,000 distinct CDR3 sequences; roughly 30% were seen once. Sequencing was carried out using blood. These receptors came from a girl aged 10 to 17 with multiple sclerosis. CDR3s include the opening cysteine and the closing phenylalanine or tryptophan. Fields, in order: clone size, D gene, J gene, V gene, CDR3 length, CDR3 protein, CDR3 DNA. D genes are given only for firm matches. Not every row has a clone size; where given, it reads once, few, many or a size class.

few | . | TRBJ2-1 | TRBV11-1 | 16 | CASSLYIGVRGNEQFF | TGTGCCAGCAGCTTATACATCGGCGTCAGAGGCAATGAGCAGTTCTTC
few | TRBD1 | TRBJ2-5 | TRBV28 | 14 | CATLPGDRAETQYF | TGTGCCACCCTACCGGGGGACAGGGCAGAGACCCAGTACTTC
. | TRBD1 | TRBJ2-7 | TRBV6-2/TRBV6-3 | 17 | CASSARDRGLIGDEQYF | TGTGCCAGCAGTGCCCGGGACAGGGGCTTAATTGGCGACGAGCAGTACTTC
few | TRBD2 | TRBJ2-1 | TRBV4-1 | 16 | CASSLPGGGAYNEQFF | TGCGCCAGCAGCCTCCCCGGCGGGGGGGCCTACAATGAGCAGTTCTTC
. | . | TRBJ2-7 | TRBV7-2 | 14 | CASSLDTGSREQYF | TGTGCCAGCAGCTTAGATACAGGTTCTCGCGAGCAGTACTTC
. | . | TRBJ2-7 | TRBV4-1 | 16 | CASSPQRGQRPYEQYF | TGCGCCAGCAGCCCACAACGTGGACAGCGACCCTACGAGCAGTACTTC
. | . | TRBJ2-7 | TRBV5-1 | 14 | CASRAPESSYEQYF | TGCGCCAGCCGAGCCCCGGAGAGCTCCTACGAGCAGTACTTC
. | TRBD1 | TRBJ1-2 | TRBV5-5 | 15 | CASSLGGQGTYGYTF | TGTGCCAGCAGCTTGGGAGGACAGGGGACCTATGGCTACACCTTC
once | . | TRBJ1-6 | TRBV20-1 | 14 | CSASEGDYNSPLHF | TGCAGTGCATCCGAAGGGGACTATAATTCACCCCTCCACTTT
few | TRBD1 | TRBJ1-2 | TRBV7-2 | 13 | CASSFGQGHGYTF | TGTGCCAGCAGCTTTGGACAGGGTCACGGCTACACCTTC
few | TRBD1 | TRBJ1-2 | TRBV12-3/TRBV12-4 | 13 | CASSSGQSYGYTF | TGTGCCAGCAGTTCGGGACAGTCCTATGGCTACACCTTC
few | TRBD1 | TRBJ2-5 | TRBV7-9 | 15 | CASSLGPDRGETQYF | TGTGCCAGCAGCTTAGGACCGGACAGGGGTGAGACCCAGTACTTC
few | . | TRBJ2-7 | TRBV4-1 | 14 | CASSQDRVKNEQYF | TGCGCCAGCAGCCAAGACAGGGTGAAGAACGAGCAGTACTTC
. | . | TRBJ2-1 | TRBV6-1 | 12 | CASSEGENEQFF | TGTGCCAGCAGTGAAGGGGAGAATGAGCAGTTCTTC
few | . | TRBJ1-6 | TRBV4-2 | 14 | CASSPLDGYSPLHF | TGTGCCAGCAGCCCCCTCGATGGGTATTCACCCCTCCACTTT
. | . | TRBJ2-7 | TRBV29-1 | 12 | CSAKVGPYEQYF | TGCAGCGCCAAGGTGGGGCCCTACGAGCAGTACTTC
few | TRBD2 | TRBJ2-7 | TRBV20-1 | 14 | CSALLAGSSYEQYF | TGCAGTGCCCTACTAGCGGGAAGCTCCTACGAGCAGTACTTC
. | TRBD1 | TRBJ2-7 | TRBV20-1 | 16 | CSARGGQGIVLHEQYF | TGCAGTGCTAGGGGGGGACAGGGAATCGTCCTCCACGAGCAGTACTTC